The 24 T cell receptor beta chains given below trace back to one sample, sequenced in a study of beta chain features in type 1 diabetes. cDNA synthesis used the whole RNA isolate, giving expressed TCRB sequences. TCRdb's copy holds only in-frame clones and misses some; the assay was immunoSEQ multiplex PCR. The table includes about 900,000 clones, roughly 15% detected once. The specimen sequenced was naive CD4+ T cells from blood. These receptors all come from a woman under 30 in good health.

This clone was counted between two and nine times. V gene TRBV7-2 combines with J gene TRBJ2-7, with 16 bases that match TRBD2. The CDR3 has 19 amino acids. J was trimmed by 3 bases and V by 5 bases; bases with no gene match: 13. The germline V gene encodes CDR1 SGHTA and CDR2 FQGNSA. CDR3 bases: TGTGCCAGCAGCGTATCCGGGACTAGCGGGAGGGCCCAACTCTACGAGCAGTACTTC. Translating gives CASSVSGTSGRAQLYEQYF.

This chain joins TRBV28 and TRBJ2-3; perhaps TRBD2 as D (6 bases). V gave up 2 bases and J gave up 1 base, with 10 bases separating them. Germline loops: CDR1 MDHEN, CDR2 SYDVKM. This CDR3 contains 15 residues. The CDR3 DNA reads TGTGCCAGCAGTTTACGGACTACCCGCACAGATACGCAGTATTTT. Protein product: CASSLRTTRTDTQYF.

This clone showed up just a few times. The J gene is TRBJ2-7, the V gene TRBV7-2, with D maybe TRBD2 (6 bases). Trimming stripped 0 bases from V and 3 bases from J, with 12 bases between. Germline CDR1 is SGHTA and CDR2 is FQGNSA. The CDR3 contains 15 residues. The CDR3 nucleotides read TGTGCCAGCAGCTTAGCCCCTACTAGCAACTACGAGCAGTACTTC. Protein product: CASSLAPTSNYEQYF.

This clone appeared a single time. J is TRBJ2-3 and V is TRBV13; 10 bases match TRBD1. Germline CDR1 and CDR2: PRHDT and FYEKMQ (reference sequence). Germline trimming cut 0 bases from V and 3 bases from J; bases unmatched to any gene: 9. The CDR3 is made up of 18 amino acids. CDR3 DNA: TGTGCCAGCAGCTTAGGGGGACAGGGGAATTGGGTGACAGATACGCAGTATTTT. Its translation: CASSLGGQGNWVTDTQYF.

The chain joins TRBV7-2 to TRBJ2-1; perhaps TRBD2 as D (5 bases). Germline lookup yields CDR1 SGHTA and CDR2 FQGNSA. Between the trimmed V and J ends, which lost 4 bases and 0 bases, there was a span of 13 bases. This CDR3 contains 16 residues. The CDR3 nucleotides are TGTGCCAGCAGCTCGGACTCCCAGAGCTCCTACAATGAGCAGTTCTTC. Encoded protein: CASSSDSQSSYNEQFF.

This clone was observed a handful of times. The CDR3 sequence: CASSQDVGLTGNTIYF. CDR3 sequence (DNA): TGCGCCAGCAGCCAAGATGTGGGGTTAACTGGAAACACCATATATTTT. V gene TRBV4-3 combines with J gene TRBJ1-3; the D is unclear. The V end lost 0 bases, the J end lost 2 bases, and 11 bases lay between the germline ends. CDR3 length: 16 amino acids. Germline V CDR1 and CDR2: LGHNA, YSLEER.

The J gene is TRBJ2-1, the V gene TRBV19; 11 bases align to TRBD2. J was trimmed by 4 bases and V by 4 bases; bases with no gene match: 3. This CDR3 spans 15 amino acids. Germline CDR1 reads LNHDA; CDR2 reads SQIVND (reference sequence). CDR3 region: CASSTRTSGYNEQFF. The CDR3 DNA reads as TGTGCCAGTAGTACGCGGACTAGCGGGTACAATGAGCAGTTCTTC.

The genes are TRBV28 and TRBJ1-5; no clear D. The CDR3 covers 14 residues. Germline lookup yields CDR1 MDHEN and CDR2 SYDVKM. Trimming left V 5 bases short and J 1 base short, with 9 bases between. Written as DNA, the CDR3 is TGTGCCAGCAGTCTGTTTAAGAGCAATCAGCCCCAGCATTTT. Its protein is CASSLFKSNQPQHF.

This clone was observed a few times. The J gene is TRBJ2-7, the V gene TRBV7-2, with a tentative D call TRBD1 (6 bases). The CDR3 length is 15 residues. Germline CDR1 reads SGHTA; CDR2 reads FQGNSA. Trimming left V 1 base short and J 1 base short, with 11 bases between. DNA of the CDR3: TGTGCCAGCAGCTTAGGGACAGCCGATTCCTACGAGCAGTACTTC. It is translated as CASSLGTADSYEQYF.

This sequence joins TRBV10-3 and TRBJ1-1; TRBD1 might be the D (5 bases). This CDR3 contains 15 residues. Trimming left V 2 bases short and J 4 bases short, with 14 bases between. CDR1 is ENHRY, CDR2 SYGVKD, per germline. This CDR3 reads CAISEARGQGTEAFF. For the CDR3, the DNA is TGTGCCATCAGTGAGGCGCGCGGGCAGGGCACTGAAGCTTTCTTT.

This clone has just a few counts. CDR3: CASSLTPRTEAFF. Here the CDR3 DNA reads TGTGCCAGCAGCTTAACACCACGCACTGAAGCTTTCTTT. The chain uses TRBV7-3 and TRBJ1-1; D uncertain. V was shortened by 0 bases and J by 4 bases, with 6 bases between the two germline ends. Looked up from germline, CDR1 is SGHTA and CDR2 is FQGTGA. The CDR3 loop spans 13 amino acids.

In its sample, this clone was seen a few times. Other DNA sequences in this sample translate to the same CDR3. V is TRBV10-2 and J is TRBJ2-5; D is ambiguous. From germline, CDR1 is WSHSY and CDR2 SAAADI. This CDR3 is 12 amino acids long. V dropped 0 bases and J dropped 5 bases, with 4 bases sitting between them. The CDR3 coding sequence is TGCGCCAGCAGTGAGTCGATCGAGACCCAGTACTTC. It specifies CASSESIETQYF.

This chain uses TRBV7-9 with TRBJ2-1; 10 bases match TRBD2. The CDR3 has 15 amino acids. CDR1 is SEHNR and CDR2 is FQNEAQ in the germline V gene (reference sequence). V shed 8 bases and J 6 bases; nucleotides not matched to a gene: 10. In DNA, the CDR3 is TGTGCCAGCCTTCGGGGAGCGGGAGGGGTCAATGAGCAGTTCTTC. Its translation: CASLRGAGGVNEQFF.

As regards this clone: The sample has other DNA sequences that encode this CDR3 too. This sequence joins TRBV9 and TRBJ2-3; D call uncertain. Trimming shortened V by 1 base and J by 2 bases, and 8 bases separated the two germline ends. The CDR3 length is 14 residues. Germline-derived CDR1 and CDR2 are SGDLS and YYNGEE. DNA for the CDR3: TGTGCCAGCAGCGTATCAGGAACCACAGATACGCAGTATTTT. Its protein product is CASSVSGTTDTQYF. Full variable domain (missing parts from reference TRBV9 and TRBJ2-3): DSGVTQTPKHLITATGQRVTLRCSPRSGDLSVYWYQQSLDQGLQFLIQYYNGEERAKGNILERFSAQQFPDLHSELNLSSLELGDSALYFCASSVSGTTDTQYFGPGTRLTVL.

In its sample, this clone was seen a few times. V gene TRBV6-6 combines with J gene TRBJ2-7, with D possibly being TRBD2 (5 bases). The CDR3 sequence is 14 residues long. Looked up from germline, CDR1 is MNHNY and CDR2 is SVGAGI (reference sequence). The V and J ends lost 2 bases and 2 bases respectively, with 10 bases between them. The CDR3 DNA is TGTGCCAGCAGTTACCGGGGAAACACCTACGAGCAGTACTTC. Translation: CASSYRGNTYEQYF.

This clone has more than one count but fewer than ten. The rearrangement uses TRBV5-1 and TRBJ2-3; 12 nucleotides match TRBD2. The CDR3 extends over 18 amino acids. The V gene end was trimmed by 1 base and the J gene end by 7 bases; junction bases not matched to a gene: 13. CDR1 SGHRS and CDR2 YFSETQ come from the germline V gene. CDR3 residues: CASSLIPRLAGVAYTQYF. CDR3 nucleotides: TGCGCCAGCAGCTTGATCCCCAGACTAGCGGGAGTTGCGTATACGCAGTATTTT. The entire variable domain, with the rest obtained from reference TRBV5-1 and TRBJ2-3, is as follows: KAGVTQTPRYLIKTRGQQVTLSCSPISGHRSVSWYQQTPGQGLQFLFEYFSETQRNKGNFPGRFSGRQFSNSRSEMNVSTLELGDSALYLCASSLIPRLAGVAYTQYFGPGTRLTVL.

V and J are TRBV7-2 and TRBJ2-5; TRBD1 or TRBD2 may be the D gene (6 bases each). This CDR3 is 14 amino acids long. V was clipped by 3 bases and J by 2 bases, with 10 bases between them. The germline CDR1 and CDR2 sequences are SGHTA and FQGNSA. CDR3 sequence: CASSFQGGQETQYF. The CDR3 coding sequence is TGTGCCAGCAGCTTCCAAGGGGGGCAAGAGACCCAGTACTTC.

This clone has only a few counts. Different DNA sequences within this sample yield the same CDR3. This rearrangement joins TRBV7-9 to TRBJ2-3, with D unresolved. Germline values: CDR1 SEHNR, CDR2 FQNEAQ (reference sequence). CDR3 size: 13 residues. With 1 base removed from V and 6 bases from J, the gap between germline ends came to 8 bases. The CDR3 loop is CASSLGLADTQYF. In DNA form, the CDR3 reads TGTGCCAGCAGCTTAGGCCTTGCCGATACGCAGTATTTT.

The rearrangement links TRBV10-3 to TRBJ1-1; no definite D call. The V and J ends lost 11 bases and 2 bases respectively, with 12 bases between them. This CDR3 has 12 amino acids. Germline V gene lookup returns CDR1 ENHRY and CDR2 SYGVKD. CDR3 DNA sequence: TGTGCCTCCGGCCGCCCTAACACTGAAGCTTTCTTT. Its protein is CASGRPNTEAFF.

The rearrangement uses TRBV7-6 and TRBJ2-5; D not certain. Trimming removed 0 bases from V and 2 bases from J, with 7 bases in between. The V gene's germline CDR1 is SGHVS and CDR2 FNYEAQ. The CDR3 spans 14 residues. Written as DNA, the CDR3 is TGTGCCAGCAGCTTAGCAGGCCAGCAAGAGACCCAGTACTTC. Amino acids: CASSLAGQQETQYF.

V gene TRBV4-2 combines with J gene TRBJ2-1; D remains unclear. Trimming removed 0 bases at V and 0 bases at J, with 9 bases between. Germline CDR1 reads LGHNA; CDR2 reads YNFKEQ. This CDR3 is 16 amino acids long. Here the CDR3 DNA reads TGTGCCAGCAGCCAAGATCTTTCGAGCTCCTACAATGAGCAGTTCTTC. Protein product: CASSQDLSSSYNEQFF.

This rearrangement joins TRBV5-1 to TRBJ2-1; 10 bases align to TRBD2. Germline CDR1 SGHRS, CDR2 YFSETQ. The V and J ends lost 4 bases and 6 bases, in that order; junction bases with no gene match: 4. The CDR3 has 14 amino acids. In DNA, the CDR3 is TGCGCCAGCAGCGGGAGGACTAGCGGCAATGAGCAGTTCTTC. Its protein product is CASSGRTSGNEQFF.

The chain has TRBV11-2 and TRBJ2-7, with TRBD1 matching over 9 bases. V was clipped by 2 bases and J by 5 bases; unmatched bases: 7. The CDR3 covers 15 residues. Germline CDR1 SGHAT, CDR2 FQNNGV. CDR3 residues: CASSLSGQGNHEQYF. The CDR3 nucleotides read TGTGCCAGCAGCTTAAGTGGACAGGGGAACCACGAGCAGTACTTC.

This clone appeared once. The chain uses TRBV28 and TRBJ2-7; D remains ambiguous. Looked up from germline, CDR1 is MDHEN and CDR2 is SYDVKM. The CDR3 sequence is 16 residues long. Trimming took off 2 bases at V and 0 bases at J, with 14 bases between the two ends. DNA of the CDR3: TGTGCCAGCAGTTTAAGGTCGTATATCGACTCCTACGAGCAGTACTTC. This codes for CASSLRSYIDSYEQYF.